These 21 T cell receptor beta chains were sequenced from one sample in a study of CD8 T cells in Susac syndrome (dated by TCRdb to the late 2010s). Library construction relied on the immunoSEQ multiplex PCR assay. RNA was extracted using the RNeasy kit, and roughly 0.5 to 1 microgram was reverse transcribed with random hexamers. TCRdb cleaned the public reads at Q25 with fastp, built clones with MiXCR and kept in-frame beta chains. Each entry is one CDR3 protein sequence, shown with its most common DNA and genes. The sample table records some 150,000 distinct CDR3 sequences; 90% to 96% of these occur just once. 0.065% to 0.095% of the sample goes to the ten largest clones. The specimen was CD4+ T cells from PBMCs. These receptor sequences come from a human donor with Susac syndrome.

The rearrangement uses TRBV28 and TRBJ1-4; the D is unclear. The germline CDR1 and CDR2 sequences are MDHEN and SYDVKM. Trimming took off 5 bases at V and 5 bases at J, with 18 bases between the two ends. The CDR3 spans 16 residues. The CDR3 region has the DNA TGTGCCAGCAGTGGGCCGCGAATACTCACCAATGAAAAACTGTTTTTT. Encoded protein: CASSGPRILTNEKLFF.

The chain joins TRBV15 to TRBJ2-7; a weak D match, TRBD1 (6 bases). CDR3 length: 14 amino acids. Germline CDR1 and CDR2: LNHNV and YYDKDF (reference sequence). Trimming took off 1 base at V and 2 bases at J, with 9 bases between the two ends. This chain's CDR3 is CATSRGPGAYEQYF. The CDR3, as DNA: TGTGCCACCAGCAGAGGCCCAGGGGCCTACGAGCAGTACTTC. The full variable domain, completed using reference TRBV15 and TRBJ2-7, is DAMVIQNPRYQVTQFGKPVTLSCSQTLNHNVMYWYQQKSSQAPKLLFHYYDKDFNNEADTPDNFQSRRPNTSFCFLDIRSPGLGDTAMYLCATSRGPGAYEQYFGPGTRLTVT.

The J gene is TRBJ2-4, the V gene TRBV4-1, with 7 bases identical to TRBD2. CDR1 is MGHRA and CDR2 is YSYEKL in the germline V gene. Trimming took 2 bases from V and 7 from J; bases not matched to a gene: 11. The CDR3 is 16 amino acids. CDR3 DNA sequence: TGCGCCAGCAGCCAACCCACGGCGGGAGAGTCGAACATTCAGTACTTC. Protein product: CASSQPTAGESNIQYF.

In DNA, the CDR3 is TGTGCCAGCAGCTTAAACGTTGGAAGCGCTGAAGCTTTCTTT. Translation: CASSLNVGSAEAFF. V gene TRBV7-3 combines with J gene TRBJ1-1, with D unclear. Looked up from germline, CDR1 is SGHTA and CDR2 is FQGTGA. V was shortened by 1 base and J by 6 bases, with 12 bases between the two germline ends. This CDR3 comprises 14 residues.

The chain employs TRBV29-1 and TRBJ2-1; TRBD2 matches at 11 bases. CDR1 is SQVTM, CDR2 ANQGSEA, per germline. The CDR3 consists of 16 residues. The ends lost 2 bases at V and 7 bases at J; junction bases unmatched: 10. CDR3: CSVETGLAGTRNEQFF. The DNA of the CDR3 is TGCAGCGTTGAAACTGGACTAGCGGGTACCAGGAATGAGCAGTTCTTC.

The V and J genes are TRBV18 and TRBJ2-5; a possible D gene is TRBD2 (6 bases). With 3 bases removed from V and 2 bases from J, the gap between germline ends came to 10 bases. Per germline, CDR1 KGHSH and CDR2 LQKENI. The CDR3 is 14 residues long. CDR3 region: CASSPQRAQETQYF. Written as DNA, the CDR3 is TGTGCCAGCTCACCCCAGCGGGCTCAAGAGACCCAGTACTTC.

CDR3 protein: CASSADRGGNEQFF. The CDR3 DNA sequence: TGTGCCAGCAGTGCAGACAGGGGAGGTAATGAGCAGTTCTTC. The rearrangement joins TRBV25-1 to TRBJ2-1; TRBD1 matches at 8 bases. Losses at the gene ends were 4 bases for V and 7 bases for J; bases not matched to a gene: 6. The CDR3 consists of 14 residues. Germline CDR1 reads MGHDK; CDR2 reads SYGVNS.

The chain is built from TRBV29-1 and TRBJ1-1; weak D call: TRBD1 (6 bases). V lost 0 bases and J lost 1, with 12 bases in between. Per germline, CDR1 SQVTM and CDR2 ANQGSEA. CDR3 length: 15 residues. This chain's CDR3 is CSVEDSGRGNTEAFF. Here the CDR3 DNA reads TGCAGCGTTGAAGATTCCGGCAGGGGGAACACTGAAGCTTTCTTT.

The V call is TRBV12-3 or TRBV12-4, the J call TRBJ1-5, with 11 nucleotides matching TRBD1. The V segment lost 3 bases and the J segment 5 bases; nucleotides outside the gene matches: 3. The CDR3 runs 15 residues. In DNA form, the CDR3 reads TGTGCCAGCAGTTTCGGGACAGGGGGATATCAGCCCCAGCATTTT. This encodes CASSFGTGGYQPQHF.

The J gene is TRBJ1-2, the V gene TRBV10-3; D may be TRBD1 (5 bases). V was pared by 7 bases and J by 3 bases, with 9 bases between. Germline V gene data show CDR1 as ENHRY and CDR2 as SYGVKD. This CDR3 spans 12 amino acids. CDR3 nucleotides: TGTGCCATCACAGGGAACGACTATGGCTACACCTTC. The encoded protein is CAITGNDYGYTF.

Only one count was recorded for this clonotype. CDR3 nucleotides: TGCAGTGCTAGGACTAGCGGGGGTACCGAGCAGTACTTC. This encodes CSARTSGGTEQYF. The chain joins TRBV20-1 to TRBJ2-7; 12 bases fit TRBD2. The germline V gene encodes CDR1 DFQATT and CDR2 SNEGSKA (reference sequence). The CDR3 has 13 amino acids. V lost 3 bases and J lost 6; bases outside the gene matches: 3.

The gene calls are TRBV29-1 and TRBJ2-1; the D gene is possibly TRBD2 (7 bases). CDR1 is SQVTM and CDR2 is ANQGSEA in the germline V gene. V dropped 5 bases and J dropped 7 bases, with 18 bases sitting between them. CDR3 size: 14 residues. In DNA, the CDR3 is TGCAGCGTTTTTTGGGCGGGGGCAAGGAATGAGCAGTTCTTC. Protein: CSVFWAGARNEQFF.

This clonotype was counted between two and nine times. The CDR3 loop is CASSFNWNTGELFF. The DNA of the CDR3 is TGTGCCAGCAGCTTCAACTGGAACACCGGGGAGCTGTTTTTT. The chain joins TRBV7-3 to TRBJ2-2, with D hard to call. The CDR3 has 14 amino acids. Looked up from germline, CDR1 is SGHTA and CDR2 is FQGTGA. Deletions cut 3 bases from V and 1 base from J, with 6 bases between.

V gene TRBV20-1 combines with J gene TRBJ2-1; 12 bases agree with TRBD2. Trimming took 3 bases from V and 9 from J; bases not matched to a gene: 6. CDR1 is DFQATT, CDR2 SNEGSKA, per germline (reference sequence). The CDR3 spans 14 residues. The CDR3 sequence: CSASSSGRALEQFF. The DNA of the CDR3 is TGCAGTGCTAGCTCTAGCGGGAGGGCTCTTGAGCAGTTCTTC.

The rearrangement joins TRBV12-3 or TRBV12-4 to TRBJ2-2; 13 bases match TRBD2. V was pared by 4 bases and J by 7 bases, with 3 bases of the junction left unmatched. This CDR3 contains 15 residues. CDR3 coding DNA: TGTGCCAGCAGTTCCAGACTAGCGGGAGGCGGGGAGCTGTTTTTT. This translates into CASSSRLAGGGELFF.

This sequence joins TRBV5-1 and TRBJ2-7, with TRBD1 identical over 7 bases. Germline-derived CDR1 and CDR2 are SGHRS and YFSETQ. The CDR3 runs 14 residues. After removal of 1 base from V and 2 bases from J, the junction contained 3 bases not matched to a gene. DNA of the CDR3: TGCGCCAGCAGCTTGACCGGGACAGCCTACGAGCAGTACTTC. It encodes CASSLTGTAYEQYF.

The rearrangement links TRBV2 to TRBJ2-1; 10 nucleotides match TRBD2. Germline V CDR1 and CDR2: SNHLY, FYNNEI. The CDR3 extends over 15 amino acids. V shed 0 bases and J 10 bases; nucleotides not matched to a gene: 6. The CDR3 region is CASSEASGRVYEQFF. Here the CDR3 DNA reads TGTGCCAGCAGTGAAGCGAGCGGGAGGGTTTACGAGCAGTTCTTC.

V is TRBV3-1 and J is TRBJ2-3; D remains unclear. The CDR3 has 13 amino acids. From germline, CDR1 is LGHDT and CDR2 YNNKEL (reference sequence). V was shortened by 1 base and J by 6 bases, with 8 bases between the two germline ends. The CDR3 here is CASSQVNEDTQYF. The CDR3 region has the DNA TGTGCCAGCAGCCAAGTAAATGAGGATACGCAGTATTTT.

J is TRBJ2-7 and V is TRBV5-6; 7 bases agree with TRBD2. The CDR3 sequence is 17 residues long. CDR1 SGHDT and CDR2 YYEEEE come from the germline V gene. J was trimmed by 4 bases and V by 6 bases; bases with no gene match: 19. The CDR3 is CASTLGGVVSGVYEQYF. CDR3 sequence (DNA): TGTGCCAGCACCCTGGGAGGGGTCGTATCCGGAGTATACGAGCAGTACTTC.

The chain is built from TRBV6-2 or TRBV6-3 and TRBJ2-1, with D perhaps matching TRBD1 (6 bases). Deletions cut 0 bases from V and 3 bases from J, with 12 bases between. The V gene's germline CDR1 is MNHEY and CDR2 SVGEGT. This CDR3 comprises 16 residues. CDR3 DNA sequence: TGTGCCAGCAGTTACTCACAGGGTTGGGTCTACAATGAGCAGTTCTTC. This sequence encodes CASSYSQGWVYNEQFF.

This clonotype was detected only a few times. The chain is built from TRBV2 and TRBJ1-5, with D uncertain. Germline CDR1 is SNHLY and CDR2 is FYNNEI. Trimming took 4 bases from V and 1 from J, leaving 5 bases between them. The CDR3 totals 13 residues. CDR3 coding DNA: TGTGCCAGCAGTGTTGGCAGCAATCAGCCCCAGCATTTT. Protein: CASSVGSNQPQHF. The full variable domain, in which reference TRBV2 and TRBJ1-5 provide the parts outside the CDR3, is EPEVTQTPSHQVTQMGQEVILRCVPISNHLYFYWYRQILGQKVEFLVSFYNNEISEKSEIFDDQFSVERPDGSNFTLKIRSTKLEDSAMYFCASSVGSNQPQHFGDGTRLSIL.